The entry below describes one T cell receptor beta chain. Its antigen is currently unknown. The source of the sample is a study of blood T cells in healthy people across ages. Points from the study as a whole: When set beside aged donors, long-lived donors presented more naive CD4+ cells and higher diversity. Changes seen in expanded clonotypes were possibly confounded by donor CMV status left unknown.

Germline CDR1 LNHDA, CDR2 SQIVND (reference sequence). The CDR3 totals 14 residues. Each sample yielded at least 6 million isolated PBMCs. The authors ran a second PCR of 7 to 11 cycles using a sample-barcoded 5' primer and a J-beta primer mix. TCRdb recomputed calls from the 5' RACE reads with MiXCR, one row per CDR3 protein. This table holds fewer than 2,000,000 distinct CDR3 sequences, about two fifths found once. This TCR was recovered from a human donor in good health. This chain joins TRBV19 and TRBJ2-4; the D gene is possibly TRBD2 (6 bases). The tail of the sequence fits TRBJ2-7 better, so the J call may be wrong. Sequenced input: blood. The CDR3 region is CASSTARGGYEQYF. For the CDR3, the DNA is TGTGCCAGTAGTACTGCTAGGGGAGGATACGAGCAGTACTTC.